This TCR beta chain was captured by sequencing in a study of control samples from healthy donors and cancer patients. Germline values: CDR1 KGHSH, CDR2 LQKENI. The CDR3 runs to 12 residues. The V end was cut by 5 bases, the J end by 1 base, with 5 bases between. Turning to this clone: Other DNA sequences in the same sample also yield this CDR3.

TCRdb keeps only in-frame clones here, not all; method: immunoSEQ multiplex PCR. The table records fewer than 200,000 clones, 93% of them present only once. This clonotype was sampled from a woman aged 55-70 years in good health. The J gene is TRBJ1-1, the V gene TRBV18, with D maybe TRBD1 (5 bases). What was sequenced was blood. The CDR3 DNA reads TGTGCCAGCTCAAGGGGGAACACTGAAGCTTTCTTT. Protein: CASSRGNTEAFF. The whole variable domain, filled in from reference TRBV18 and TRBJ1-1, reads NAGVMQNPRHLVRRRGQEARLRCSPMKGHSHVYWYRQLPEEGLKFMVYLQKENIIDESGMPKERFSAEFPKEGPSILRIQQVVRGDSAAYFCASSRGNTEAFFGQGTRLTVV.